The rows below give T cell receptor beta chains drawn from one sample of a study of T cells after yellow fever vaccination. A single record per CDR3 protein comes from TCRdb applying MiXCR to the 5' RACE reads. The sample includes 620,000 or so distinct CDR3 sequences, about a sixth of them seen just once. The sample consisted of PBMCs, taken less than 6 days after the first yellow fever vaccination. These receptors were taken from a man between 18 and 35 years old who received the YFV17D yellow fever vaccine. CDR3s include the opening cysteine and the closing phenylalanine or tryptophan. The D gene is left open where the match is weak. Only some rows state a clone size, as once, few, many or a class for expanded clones.

TRBV9	TRBJ2-7	-	-	CASSPGPPGTYEQYF	TGTGCCAGCAGTCCCGGTCCCCCGGGGACCTACGAGCAGTACTTC
TRBV29-1	TRBJ2-2	few	-	CSALIGLGVSGELFF	TGCAGCGCACTCATAGGGCTAGGGGTTTCCGGGGAGCTGTTTTTT
TRBV7-2	TRBJ2-3	many	-	CASTGGDTDTQYF	TGTGCCAGCACCGGAGGGGACACAGATACGCAGTATTTT
TRBV20-1	TRBJ2-3	few	TRBD2	CSARDPLAGVTDTQYF	TGCAGTGCTAGAGATCCACTAGCGGGGGTCACAGATACGCAGTATTTT
TRBV7-9	TRBJ1-3	-	-	CASAPTGNTIYF	TGTGCCAGCGCTCCAACTGGAAACACCATATATTTT
TRBV3-1	TRBJ2-2	-	-	CASSRGPMNTGELFF	TGTGCCAGCAGCCGGGGACCGATGAACACCGGGGAGCTGTTTTTT
TRBV7-9	TRBJ1-1	-	TRBD1	CASIVTGASSAFF	TGTGCCAGCATCGTGACAGGGGCCTCGTCGGCTTTCTTT
TRBV7-2	TRBJ2-3	-	-	CASSLSSPPDTQYF	TGTGCCAGCAGCTTGTCTAGTCCCCCAGATACGCAGTATTTT
TRBV7-3	TRBJ2-3	few	-	CASSPRRPGPAPLSTDTQYF	TGTGCCAGCAGCCCCAGGAGGCCGGGACCCGCCCCCCTTAGCACAGATACGCAGTATTTT
TRBV12-3/TRBV12-4	TRBJ1-4	-	TRBD1	CASSFGTGLAKKLFF	TGTGCCAGCAGTTTCGGGACAGGTCTGGCGAAAAAACTGTTTTTT
TRBV25-1	TRBJ1-5	-	TRBD1	CASRGRQGRHF	TGTGCCAGCAGGGGGCGACAGGGAAGACATTTT
TRBV7-8	TRBJ1-2	many	-	CASSLEPSYGYTF	TGTGCCAGCAGCTTAGAGCCAAGCTATGGCTACACCTTC
TRBV3-1	TRBJ1-3	many	-	CASSFTGQLSGNTIYF	TGTGCCAGCAGCTTTACAGGACAACTCTCTGGAAACACCATATATTTT
TRBV4-3	TRBJ1-2	-	-	CASSQDGGSGYTF	TGCGCCAGCAGCCAAGACGGCGGGTCTGGCTACACCTTC
TRBV29-1	TRBJ1-2	few	TRBD1	CSGIQGAAGYTF	TGCAGCGGGATACAGGGGGCCGCCGGCTACACCTTC
TRBV2	TRBJ2-2	-	-	CASRKDPTGELFF	TGTGCCAGCAGAAAGGATCCCACCGGGGAGCTGTTTTTT
TRBV7-2	TRBJ1-6	-	-	CASSSYRGGYNSPLHF	TGTGCCAGCAGCTCCTATAGGGGGGGTTATAATTCACCCCTCCACTTT
TRBV4-1	TRBJ2-5	few	-	CASSQESGGFGETQYF	TGCGCCAGCAGCCAAGAATCCGGGGGCTTCGGGGAGACCCAGTACTTC
TRBV4-3	TRBJ1-5	-	TRBD1	CASSQTGEGGQPQHF	TGCGCCAGCAGCCAAACAGGGGAAGGTGGTCAGCCCCAGCATTTT
TRBV7-2	TRBJ2-3	few	TRBD2	CASSRGGASTDTQYF	TGTGCCAGCAGCCGCGGGGGGGCCAGCACAGATACGCAGTATTTT
TRBV10-2	TRBJ2-1	-	TRBD2	CASSDGGASYNEQFF	TGCGCCAGCAGTGACGGGGGGGCCTCCTACAATGAGCAGTTCTTC
TRBV9	TRBJ2-3	-	TRBD2	CASSVLSLAGGPDTQYF	TGTGCCAGCAGCGTCCTTTCACTAGCGGGGGGGCCAGATACGCAGTATTTT
TRBV20-1	TRBJ1-5	few	-	CSASNGREPQHF	TGCAGTGCTAGTAACGGCCGCGAGCCCCAGCATTTT
TRBV4-3	TRBJ2-3	-	TRBD2	CASSQDWGLAGGPDTQYF	TGCGCCAGCAGCCAAGATTGGGGGTTAGCGGGGGGGCCAGATACGCAGTATTTT
TRBV18	TRBJ1-1	many	-	CASSPLMNTEAFF	TGTGCCAGCTCACCCCTAATGAACACTGAAGCTTTCTTT
TRBV4-1	TRBJ2-6	few	-	CASSDLGGSGANVLTF	TGCGCCAGCAGCGATCTAGGGGGGTCTGGGGCCAACGTCCTGACTTTC
TRBV6-1	TRBJ1-5	few	-	CASSASGGNGNQPQHF	TGTGCCAGCTCCGCTTCCGGGGGGAACGGCAATCAGCCCCAGCATTTT
TRBV5-1	TRBJ2-3	-	-	CASSSLQGSDTQYF	TGCGCCAGCAGCTCTTTACAGGGATCCGATACGCAGTATTTT
TRBV21-1	TRBJ2-7	-	-	CARPSRDRDYEQYF	TGTGCCAGACCGTCCCGGGACAGAGATTACGAGCAGTACTTC
TRBV4-3	TRBJ1-1	-	-	CASSQDTGYTLEAFF	TGCGCCAGCAGCCAAGATACAGGCTATACACTGGAAGCTTTCTTT
TRBV7-9	TRBJ1-3	few	-	CASTSLAGGTSNTIYF	TGTGCCAGCACCTCCCTAGCAGGCGGGACCTCCAACACCATATATTTT
TRBV7-9	TRBJ2-5	many	-	CASSAGSGETQYF	TGTGCCAGCAGCGCGGGAAGTGGAGAGACCCAGTACTTC
TRBV3-1	TRBJ1-3	few	-	CASSGLSGNTIYF	TGTGCCAGCAGTGGATTATCTGGAAACACCATATATTTT
TRBV4-1	TRBJ1-2	few	-	CASSPPRTANGYTF	TGCGCCAGCAGCCCCCCCCGGACAGCGAATGGCTACACCTTC
TRBV11-2	TRBJ2-5	-	TRBD1	CATGQGFQETQYF	TGTGCCACGGGACAGGGCTTCCAAGAGACCCAGTACTTC
TRBV5-1	TRBJ1-1	many	-	CASREGGTEAFF	TGCGCCAGCAGGGAGGGAGGAACTGAAGCTTTCTTT